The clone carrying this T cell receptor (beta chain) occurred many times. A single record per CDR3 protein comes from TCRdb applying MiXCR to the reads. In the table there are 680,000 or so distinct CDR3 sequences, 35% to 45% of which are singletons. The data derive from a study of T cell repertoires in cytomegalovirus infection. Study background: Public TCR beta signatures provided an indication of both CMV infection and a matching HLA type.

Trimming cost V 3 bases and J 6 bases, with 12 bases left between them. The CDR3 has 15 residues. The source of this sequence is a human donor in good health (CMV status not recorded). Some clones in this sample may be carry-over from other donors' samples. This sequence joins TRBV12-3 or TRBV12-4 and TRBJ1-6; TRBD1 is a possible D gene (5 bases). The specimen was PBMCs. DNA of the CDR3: TGTGCCAGCAGTTTTCCGGGACGGACTAATTCACCCCTCCACTTT. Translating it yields CASSFPGRTNSPLHF.